This T cell receptor beta chain was sequenced in a study of Ad26.COV2.S vaccination and SARS-CoV-2 variants. V dropped 9 bases and J dropped 7; count of bases not matched to a gene: 7. Germline loops: CDR1 SNHLY, CDR2 FYNNEI. CDR3 length equals 12 residues. The treatment: over 15 received Ad26.COV2.S at low or high dose, single or two shots; about 5 received placebo; per-sample allocation not given. Collection of the samples took place on day 63 after the first injection of vaccine or placebo. Clones were sequenced by immunoSEQ multiplex PCR, and TCRdb holds only the in-frame ones, with some missing. The repertoire includes approximately 300,000 clones, about 82% of them detected once, and less than 2% sits in the top ten. Turning to this clone: The antigen remains undetermined.

Study-wide results and limits: For non-spike TCRs, breadth in vaccine recipients resembled that in placebo recipients.

The rearrangement links TRBV2 to TRBJ1-2, with 8 bases matching TRBD1. The clonotype originates from a person between 18 and 65 years old who received the Ad26.COV2.S COVID-19 vaccine or a placebo. Here the sequenced sample was peripheral blood, taken in a trial of Ad26.COV2.S vaccine versus placebo. CDR3 sequence (DNA): TGTGCCAGTTTGACAGGGGTTTTTGGCTACACCTTC. This sequence encodes CASLTGVFGYTF.